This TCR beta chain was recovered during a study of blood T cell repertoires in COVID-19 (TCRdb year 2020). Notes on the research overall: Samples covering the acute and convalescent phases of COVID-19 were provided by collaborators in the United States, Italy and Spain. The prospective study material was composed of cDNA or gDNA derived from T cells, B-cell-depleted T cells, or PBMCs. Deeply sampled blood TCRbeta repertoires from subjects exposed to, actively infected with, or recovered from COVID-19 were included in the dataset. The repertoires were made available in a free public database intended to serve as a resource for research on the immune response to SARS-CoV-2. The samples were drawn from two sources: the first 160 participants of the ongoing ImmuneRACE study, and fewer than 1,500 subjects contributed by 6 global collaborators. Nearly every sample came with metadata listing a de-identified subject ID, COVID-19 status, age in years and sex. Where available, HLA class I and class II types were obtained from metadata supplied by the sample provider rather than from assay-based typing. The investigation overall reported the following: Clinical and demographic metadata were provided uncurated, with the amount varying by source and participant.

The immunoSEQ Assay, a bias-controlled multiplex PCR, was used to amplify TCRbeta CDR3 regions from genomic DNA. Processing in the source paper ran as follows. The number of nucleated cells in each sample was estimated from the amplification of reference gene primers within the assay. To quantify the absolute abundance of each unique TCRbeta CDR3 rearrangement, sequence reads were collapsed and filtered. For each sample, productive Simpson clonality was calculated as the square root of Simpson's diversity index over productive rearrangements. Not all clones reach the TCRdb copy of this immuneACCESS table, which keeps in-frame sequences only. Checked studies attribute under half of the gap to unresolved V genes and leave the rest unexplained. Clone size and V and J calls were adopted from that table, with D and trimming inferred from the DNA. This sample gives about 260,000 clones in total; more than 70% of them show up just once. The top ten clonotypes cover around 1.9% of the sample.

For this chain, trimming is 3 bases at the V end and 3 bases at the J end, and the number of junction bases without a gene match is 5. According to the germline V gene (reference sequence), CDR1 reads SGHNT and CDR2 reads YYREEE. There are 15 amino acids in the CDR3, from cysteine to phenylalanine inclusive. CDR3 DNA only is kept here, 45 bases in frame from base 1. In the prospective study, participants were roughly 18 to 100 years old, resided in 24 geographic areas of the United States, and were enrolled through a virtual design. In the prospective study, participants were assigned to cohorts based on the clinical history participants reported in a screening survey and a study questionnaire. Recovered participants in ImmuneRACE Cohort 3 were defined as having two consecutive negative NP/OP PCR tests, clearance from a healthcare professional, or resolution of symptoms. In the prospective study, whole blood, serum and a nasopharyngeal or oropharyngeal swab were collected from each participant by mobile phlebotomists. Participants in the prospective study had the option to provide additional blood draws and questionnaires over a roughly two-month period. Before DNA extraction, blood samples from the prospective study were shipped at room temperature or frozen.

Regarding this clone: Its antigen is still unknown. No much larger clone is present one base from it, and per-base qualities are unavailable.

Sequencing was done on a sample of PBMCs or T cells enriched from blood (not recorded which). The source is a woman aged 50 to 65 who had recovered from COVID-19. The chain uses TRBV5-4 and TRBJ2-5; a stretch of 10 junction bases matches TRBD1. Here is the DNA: TGTGCCAGCAGCTCCGGGACAGGGGCGAAAGAGACCCAGTACTTC. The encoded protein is CASSSGTGAKETQYF.